One sample yielded the 27 T cell receptor beta chains listed below, sequenced in a study of blood T cell repertoires in COVID-19. Profiling relied on immunoSEQ multiplex PCR, and the TCRdb table lists in-frame clones only, not all of them. The sample has 250,000 to 400,000 clones, about nine tenths seen once; the top ten hold under 2%. The material sequenced was peripheral blood. These receptors were collected from a woman aged 25 to 39 with COVID-19, enrolled during active disease.

CDR3 in DNA: TGTGCCAGCAGCCAAGACCTCGGGGAGGTTAGCAATGAGCAGTTCTTC. This translates into CASSQDLGEVSNEQFF. The chain links TRBV14 to TRBJ2-1; a possible D gene is TRBD2 (6 bases). Germline V gene sequence: CDR1 SGHDN, CDR2 FVKESK. The CDR3 length is 16 residues. V shed 0 bases and J shed 6 bases, with 15 bases lying between them.

This rearrangement joins TRBV10-2 to TRBJ1-5; the match to TRBD1 covers 7 bases. After removal of 4 bases from V and 6 bases from J, the junction contained 9 bases not matched to a gene. The CDR3 runs 15 residues. The germline gives CDR1 WSHSY, CDR2 SAAADI. The CDR3 coding sequence is TGCGCCAGCAGTGCCCTGGCGACAGGGTCTCAGCCCCAGCATTTT. Translated: CASSALATGSQPQHF.

The chain has TRBV11-2 and TRBJ2-7; D gene unclear. The CDR3 contains 13 residues. V was shortened by 1 base and J by 2 bases, with 6 bases between the two germline ends. The germline V gene encodes CDR1 SGHAT and CDR2 FQNNGV. CDR3: CASSLGGPYEQYF. The DNA for the CDR3 is TGTGCCAGCAGCTTAGGCGGCCCCTACGAGCAGTACTTC.

This chain connects TRBV28 to TRBJ1-2; D remains ambiguous. The CDR3 contains 12 residues. Germline V gene data show CDR1 as MDHEN and CDR2 as SYDVKM. V was cut by 5 bases and J by 4 bases, with 8 bases left in between. CDR3 nucleotide sequence: TGTGCCAGCAGTCGGGGTGTCTATGGCTACACCTTC. Translating gives CASSRGVYGYTF.

The table lists this clone with a count of one. This chain joins TRBV29-1 and TRBJ2-3; 7 bases agree with TRBD2. After removal of 3 bases from V and 0 bases from J, the junction contained 18 bases not matched to a gene. CDR1 SQVTM and CDR2 ANQGSEA come from the germline V gene. This CDR3 spans 19 amino acids. The CDR3 coding sequence is TGCAGCGTTGATACCCTTTCATGGGAGGGGAGGGTTAGCACAGATACGCAGTATTTT. Translating it yields CSVDTLSWEGRVSTDTQYF.

The V call is TRBV5-4, the J call TRBJ1-1; 7 positions match TRBD1. The CDR3 covers 15 residues. The trim removed 4 bases at V and 1 base at J, leaving 7 bases unmatched. Germline-derived CDR1 and CDR2 are SGHNT and YYREEE (reference sequence). CDR3 coding DNA: TGTGCCAGCAGCACCGGGACAGAGGCGAACACTGAAGCTTTCTTT. Translation: CASSTGTEANTEAFF. The whole variable domain, filled in from reference TRBV5-4 and TRBJ1-1, reads ETGVTQSPTHLIKTRGQQVTLRCSSQSGHNTVSWYQQALGQGPQFIFQYYREEENGRGNFPPRFSGLQFPNYSSELNVNALELDDSALYLCASSTGTEANTEAFFGQGTRLTVV.

This chain connects TRBV30 to TRBJ1-6; 9 nucleotides agree with TRBD1. CDR3 size: 13 residues. Germline-derived CDR1 and CDR2 are GTSNPN and SVGIG (reference sequence). CDR3 sequence (DNA): TGTGCTTCCTTACAGGGGGCTAATTCACCCCTCCACTTT. Its protein is CASLQGANSPLHF.

This sequence joins TRBV19 and TRBJ1-2; a possible D gene is TRBD1 (5 bases). CDR3 length: 15 amino acids. Trimming shortened V by 7 bases and J by 7 bases, and 22 bases separated the two germline ends. The germline V gene encodes CDR1 LNHDA and CDR2 SQIVND (reference sequence). The CDR3 DNA is TGTGCCAGTACCCGTACTGCAGGGTTGGGCGTTGGCTACACCTTC. Its protein product is CASTRTAGLGVGYTF.

This chain connects TRBV30 to TRBJ1-5; D perhaps matches TRBD1 (5 bases). The CDR3 sequence is 12 residues long. Trimming cost V 5 bases and J 4 bases, with 9 bases left between them. Germline values: CDR1 GTSNPN, CDR2 SVGIG (reference sequence). The CDR3 nucleotides are TGTGCCTGGTCTGGACAAAATCAGCCCCAGCATTTT. Amino acid sequence: CAWSGQNQPQHF.

The V call is TRBV19, the J call TRBJ1-4; 10 bases map to TRBD1. The CDR3 is 16 amino acids. The V gene end was trimmed by 3 bases and the J gene end by 6 bases; junction bases not matched to a gene: 7. Germline lookup yields CDR1 LNHDA and CDR2 SQIVND (reference sequence). The CDR3 spells CASSINDRGQDEKLFF. For the CDR3, the DNA is TGTGCCAGTAGTATTAATGACAGGGGGCAAGATGAAAAACTGTTTTTT.

The V and J genes are TRBV7-2 and TRBJ1-6; TRBD1 might be the D (6 bases). V lost 4 bases to trimming and J lost 3 bases, with 13 bases between them. The CDR3 consists of 16 residues. Germline-derived CDR1 and CDR2 are SGHTA and FQGNSA. The CDR3 DNA reads as TGTGCCAGCAGCTCCCAGGGGCAGAACTATAATTCACCCCTCCACTTT. As protein: CASSSQGQNYNSPLHF.

The chain combines TRBV4-1 with TRBJ2-2; 7 nucleotides line up with TRBD1. The junction had 2 bases not matched to a gene; V was cut back by 7 bases and J by 0 bases. Germline loops: CDR1 MGHRA, CDR2 YSYEKL. This CDR3 has 14 amino acids. The CDR3 nucleotides are TGCGCCAGCAACAGGGGCCCGAACACCGGGGAGCTGTTTTTT. Amino acids: CASNRGPNTGELFF.

V and J are TRBV7-2 and TRBJ1-3; 9 bases are shared with TRBD1. The length of the CDR3 is 19 residues. Germline V gene sequence: CDR1 SGHTA, CDR2 FQGNSA. V dropped 3 bases and J dropped 0; count of bases not matched to a gene: 12. CDR3 residues: CASSLYWGTGPSSGNTIYF. CDR3 DNA sequence: TGTGCCAGCAGCTTGTATTGGGGGACAGGGCCGAGCTCTGGAAACACCATATATTTT.

This clone was recorded once. V usage is TRBV12-3 or TRBV12-4 and J usage is TRBJ1-1; perhaps TRBD1 as D (6 bases). This CDR3 has 13 residues. Between the trimmed V and J ends, which lost 7 bases and 4 bases, there was a span of 13 bases. Written as DNA, the CDR3 is TGTGCCAGCACGGGGGGGCTGGGCACTGAAGCTTTCTTT. This sequence encodes CASTGGLGTEAFF.

J is TRBJ1-1 and V is TRBV4-1; the D gene is possibly TRBD1 (5 bases). CDR1 and CDR2 from the germline V gene are MGHRA and YSYEKL. This CDR3 contains 15 residues. The ends were cut back, 0 bases at V and 2 bases at J, with 10 bases in the middle. The CDR3 sequence: CASSQDRTLNTEAFF. The CDR3 DNA is TGCGCCAGCAGCCAAGATCGGACACTAAACACTGAAGCTTTCTTT.

The chain couples TRBV7-4 to TRBJ2-7; 7 nucleotides match TRBD1. Germline V lookup: CDR1 SGHVT, CDR2 SQSDAQ. The CDR3 totals 13 residues. J lost 3 bases, V lost 8 bases, and 7 bases had no gene match. In DNA form, the CDR3 reads TGTGCCAGCTGGGACAGAGAGAGCTACGAGCAGTACGTC. It translates to CASWDRESYEQYV.

The chain links TRBV6-5 to TRBJ1-5; 8 bases are a match to TRBD1. Looked up from germline, CDR1 is MNHEY and CDR2 is SVGAGI. The CDR3 runs 14 residues. V dropped 6 bases and J dropped 7; count of bases not matched to a gene: 8. The CDR3 bases are TGTGCCAGCAGCTCGGACAGGGTGGGGCAGCCCCAGCATTTT. This encodes CASSSDRVGQPQHF.

The rearrangement joins TRBV19 to TRBJ1-5, with TRBD1 matching over 7 bases. The V gene's germline CDR1 is LNHDA and CDR2 SQIVND (reference sequence). This CDR3 is 17 amino acids long. Losses at the gene ends were 1 base for V and 7 bases for J; bases not matched to a gene: 13. Here the CDR3 reads CASSIVGTAMSWQPQHF. CDR3 sequence (DNA): TGTGCCAGTAGTATAGTTGGGACAGCTATGTCCTGGCAGCCCCAGCATTTT.

This sequence joins TRBV7-6 and TRBJ1-1; no clear D. Germline values: CDR1 SGHVS, CDR2 FNYEAQ. Trimming shortened V by 1 base and J by 4 bases, and 7 bases separated the two germline ends. The CDR3 length is 13 residues. This chain's CDR3 is CASSLGEGTEAFF. CDR3 nucleotide sequence: TGTGCCAGCAGCTTAGGGGAGGGCACTGAAGCTTTCTTT.

The chain uses TRBV6-6 and TRBJ1-4; 7 bases map to TRBD1. The CDR3 totals 16 residues. Germline loops: CDR1 MNHNY, CDR2 SVGAGI (reference sequence). With 6 bases clipped from V and 8 bases from J, the junction kept 15 bases outside the gene matches. CDR3 DNA sequence: TGTGCCAGCAGCCCTGGACAGGCGGGAGGTCGGGAAAAACTGTTTTTT. It specifies CASSPGQAGGREKLFF.

This sequence joins TRBV27 and TRBJ2-5; TRBD2 is a possible D gene (5 bases). This CDR3 has 12 residues. CDR1 and CDR2 from the germline V gene are MNHEY and SMNVEV (reference sequence). With 9 bases removed from V and 4 bases from J, the gap between germline ends came to 12 bases. CDR3: CASGGAVETQYF. The CDR3 DNA sequence: TGTGCCAGTGGCGGAGCGGTAGAGACCCAGTACTTC.

The chain is built from TRBV27 and TRBJ1-6; D ambiguous. Trimming shortened V by 1 base and J by 4 bases, and 20 bases separated the two germline ends. The germline V gene has CDR1 MNHEY and CDR2 SMNVEV (reference sequence). The CDR3 is made up of 19 amino acids. The chain's CDR3 is CASSLYFMSGGAYNSPLHF. The CDR3 coding sequence is TGTGCCAGCAGTTTATATTTCATGAGTGGAGGAGCTTATAATTCACCCCTCCACTTT.

V gene TRBV7-6 combines with J gene TRBJ2-3, with 9 bases aligning to TRBD2. J was trimmed by 4 bases and V by 8 bases; bases with no gene match: 10. Germline CDR1 SGHVS, CDR2 FNYEAQ. This CDR3 has 15 residues. The DNA for the CDR3 is TGTGCCAGCCGCCTAAATAGCGGGGGCCCAGATACGCAGTATTTT. Translated: CASRLNSGGPDTQYF.

The V gene is TRBV5-6, the J gene TRBJ1-1, with 8 bases that match TRBD1. Germline V gene lookup returns CDR1 SGHDT and CDR2 YYEEEE. V dropped 4 bases and J dropped 5; count of bases not matched to a gene: 13. The CDR3 loop spans 16 amino acids. DNA for the CDR3: TGTGCCAGCAGCCCCGACAGGGGAAGGAGGAATACTGAAGCTTTCTTT. This codes for CASSPDRGRRNTEAFF.

This clone appeared a few times. The chain is built from TRBV27 and TRBJ1-6; 9 bases line up with TRBD1. J was trimmed by 9 bases and V by 7 bases; bases with no gene match: 7. The CDR3 runs 14 residues. CDR1 MNHEY and CDR2 SMNVEV come from the germline V gene (reference sequence). The CDR3 sequence: CASTGGTGRSPLHF. The CDR3 DNA is TGTGCCAGCACGGGAGGGACAGGGCGTTCACCCCTCCACTTT.

The genes are TRBV9 and TRBJ1-1; perhaps TRBD1 as D (6 bases). Germline V gene sequence: CDR1 SGDLS, CDR2 YYNGEE. Trimming cost V 0 bases and J 1 base, with 16 bases left between them. The CDR3 sequence is 17 residues long. The CDR3 DNA reads as TGTGCCAGCAGCGTAGTTTCTCGGGGGGCAGCGAACACTGAAGCTTTCTTT. Translating gives CASSVVSRGAANTEAFF.

The J gene is TRBJ1-5, the V gene TRBV4-1; D gene unclear. The CDR3 contains 13 residues. Germline V gene sequence: CDR1 MGHRA, CDR2 YSYEKL. V was cut by 1 base and J by 3 bases, with 4 bases left in between. CDR3 bases: TGCGCCAGCAGCCAAGGACTCAATCAGCCCCAGCATTTT. Protein sequence: CASSQGLNQPQHF.